Listed below are T cell receptor beta chains from one sample, sequenced in a study of blood T cell repertoires in COVID-19. Sequenced by immunoSEQ multiplex PCR; TCRdb stores in-frame clones only, minus some. This sample has 55,000 to 65,000 clones, with 75% to 90% found just once. Sequenced input: peripheral blood. These receptors all stem from a man aged 30 to 45 with COVID-19, enrolled during active disease. The CDR3 runs from the conserved cysteine through the conserved F or W. D genes are given only for firm matches. The listing skips clone size in some rows; elsewhere it reads once, few, many or a size class.

D gene: -; J gene: TRBJ2-3; clone size: -; V gene: TRBV6-5; CDR3 DNA: TGTGCCAGCAGTTACGGTCGCGGGGATACGCAGTATTTT; CDR3 protein: CASSYGRGDTQYF
D gene: TRBD2; J gene: TRBJ2-7; clone size: -; V gene: TRBV14; CDR3 DNA: TGTGCCAGCAGCCAAGCGCTAGCGGGCCCACCAATCGAGCAGTACTTC; CDR3 protein: CASSQALAGPPIEQYF
D gene: -; J gene: TRBJ2-1; clone size: -; V gene: TRBV10-2; CDR3 DNA: TGCGCCAGCAATTCTTGGGGCACTACAGAGCAGTTCTTC; CDR3 protein: CASNSWGTTEQFF
D gene: TRBD2; J gene: TRBJ2-1; clone size: once; V gene: TRBV6-5; CDR3 DNA: TGTGCCAGCAGGGCGGGAGGGTACAATGAGCAGTTCTTC; CDR3 protein: CASRAGGYNEQFF
D gene: -; J gene: TRBJ1-5; clone size: -; V gene: TRBV6-6; CDR3 DNA: TGTGCCAGCAGCTCAAAACAGGGAGCTCAGCCCCAGCATTTT; CDR3 protein: CASSSKQGAQPQHF
D gene: -; J gene: TRBJ1-2; clone size: -; V gene: TRBV28; CDR3 DNA: TGTGCCAGCAGTCCGGGGAGCGGCTACACCTTC; CDR3 protein: CASSPGSGYTF
D gene: -; J gene: TRBJ1-2; clone size: -; V gene: TRBV7-9; CDR3 DNA: TGTGCCAGCACCAAGGGCAGCCGAGGCTACACCTTC; CDR3 protein: CASTKGSRGYTF
D gene: -; J gene: TRBJ2-5; clone size: -; V gene: TRBV29-1; CDR3 DNA: TGCAGCGCATACCAGTCCCGAGGGGGAGAGACCCAGTACTTC; CDR3 protein: CSAYQSRGGETQYF
D gene: -; J gene: TRBJ1-3; clone size: -; V gene: TRBV6-2/TRBV6-3; CDR3 DNA: TGTGCCAGCAGTTACTCCTATATACCGGGAAACACCATATATTTT; CDR3 protein: CASSYSYIPGNTIYF
D gene: -; J gene: TRBJ2-5; clone size: few; V gene: TRBV29-1; CDR3 DNA: TGCAGCGTTGACGAGGGCAATTGGCGGGACCGGCAAGAGACCCAGTACTTC; CDR3 protein: CSVDEGNWRDRQETQYF
D gene: TRBD1; J gene: TRBJ2-5; clone size: -; V gene: TRBV6-6; CDR3 DNA: TGTGCCAGCAGTCGGACAGGGGCGGGCGAGACCCAGTACTTC; CDR3 protein: CASSRTGAGETQYF
D gene: -; J gene: TRBJ2-7; clone size: -; V gene: TRBV5-4; CDR3 DNA: TGTGCCAGCAGCTCCAACTACGAGCAGTACTTC; CDR3 protein: CASSSNYEQYF
D gene: -; J gene: TRBJ1-4; clone size: -; V gene: TRBV27; CDR3 DNA: TGTGCCAGCAGTACCCTAGGGACACCCCAATACGCAACTAATGAAAAACTGTTTTTT; CDR3 protein: CASSTLGTPQYATNEKLFF
D gene: TRBD1; J gene: TRBJ1-2; clone size: once; V gene: TRBV27; CDR3 DNA: TGTGCCAGCAGTTTAGGAGGGACAGGGACCTCCCTTAGGCGGTATGGCTACACCTTC; CDR3 protein: CASSLGGTGTSLRRYGYTF
D gene: -; J gene: TRBJ1-5; clone size: -; V gene: TRBV15; CDR3 DNA: TGTGCCACCGGGAGCGGATATAGCAATCAGCCCCAGCATTTT; CDR3 protein: CATGSGYSNQPQHF
D gene: -; J gene: TRBJ2-7; clone size: once; V gene: TRBV30; CDR3 DNA: TGTGCCTGGAGTGCCAGAACCCTAAACAGGAATTGGTACTTC; CDR3 protein: CAWSARTLNRNWYF
D gene: -; J gene: TRBJ1-1; clone size: -; V gene: TRBV30; CDR3 DNA: TGTGCCTGGTCTCGGGGTAGGGACACTGAAGCTTTCTTT; CDR3 protein: CAWSRGRDTEAFF
D gene: TRBD2; J gene: TRBJ2-7; clone size: -; V gene: TRBV6-2/TRBV6-3; CDR3 DNA: TGTGCCAGCAGCTTAACTAGCGGGACTTCCTACGAGCAGTACTTC; CDR3 protein: CASSLTSGTSYEQYF
D gene: -; J gene: TRBJ2-3; clone size: once; V gene: TRBV7-3; CDR3 DNA: TGTGCCAGCAGTAATAGACTAGGGCGGATAGGCACAGATACGCAGTATTTT; CDR3 protein: CASSNRLGRIGTDTQYF
D gene: TRBD2; J gene: TRBJ2-3; clone size: -; V gene: TRBV11-2; CDR3 DNA: TGTGCCAGCAGCGAGACTAGCGGGAGGGCAGATACGCAGTATTTT; CDR3 protein: CASSETSGRADTQYF
D gene: TRBD1; J gene: TRBJ1-1; clone size: -; V gene: TRBV7-9; CDR3 DNA: TGTGCCAGCAGCCCGTGGGGACAGGGTGAAGCTTTCTTT; CDR3 protein: CASSPWGQGEAFF
D gene: -; J gene: TRBJ2-1; clone size: few; V gene: TRBV5-1; CDR3 DNA: TGCGCCAGTAAGGGGAGCGGGCGATACAATGAGCAGTTCTTC; CDR3 protein: CASKGSGRYNEQFF
D gene: TRBD2; J gene: TRBJ2-1; clone size: -; V gene: TRBV9; CDR3 DNA: TGTGCCAGCAGCGAACTAGCGGGAGGTTATGAGCAGTTCTTC; CDR3 protein: CASSELAGGYEQFF
D gene: -; J gene: TRBJ2-4; clone size: -; V gene: TRBV18; CDR3 DNA: TGTGCCAGCTCAACCCTACTCCTTGCCAAAAACATTCAGTACTTC; CDR3 protein: CASSTLLLAKNIQYF
D gene: -; J gene: TRBJ1-2; clone size: -; V gene: TRBV28; CDR3 DNA: TGTGCCAGCAGTGTCACAGGAAATGGCTACACCTTC; CDR3 protein: CASSVTGNGYTF
D gene: TRBD1; J gene: TRBJ2-2; clone size: -; V gene: TRBV24-1; CDR3 DNA: TGTGCCACCAGTGACCGGGACAGGGGAAGTAGGGAGCTGTTTTTT; CDR3 protein: CATSDRDRGSRELFF
D gene: -; J gene: TRBJ2-6; clone size: -; V gene: TRBV28; CDR3 DNA: TGTGCCAGCAGCGAAGCAGGGGCCGGGGCCAACGTCCTGACTTTC; CDR3 protein: CASSEAGAGANVLTF
D gene: -; J gene: TRBJ2-1; clone size: -; V gene: TRBV10-3; CDR3 DNA: TGTGCCATCAGTGAAAGGGAGCGGAGCCAGTTCTTC; CDR3 protein: CAISERERSQFF
D gene: -; J gene: TRBJ2-7; clone size: -; V gene: TRBV5-6; CDR3 DNA: TGTGCCAGCAGGCAACTCAGGGTTTCCTACGAGCAGTACTTC; CDR3 protein: CASRQLRVSYEQYF
D gene: -; J gene: TRBJ1-4; clone size: -; V gene: TRBV30; CDR3 DNA: TGTGCCTTGGAGCGTGAGGCTAATGAAAAACTGTTTTTT; CDR3 protein: CALEREANEKLFF
D gene: -; J gene: TRBJ2-1; clone size: once; V gene: TRBV2; CDR3 DNA: TGTGCCAGCAGTGAGGACATTATCAATGAGCAGTTCTTC; CDR3 protein: CASSEDIINEQFF
D gene: TRBD1; J gene: TRBJ2-7; clone size: -; V gene: TRBV7-2; CDR3 DNA: TGTGCCAGCAGCCTAGGACAGGGGTGGAGGGGCGAGCAGTACTTC; CDR3 protein: CASSLGQGWRGEQYF
D gene: -; J gene: TRBJ2-7; clone size: -; V gene: TRBV4-2; CDR3 DNA: TGTGCCAGCAGCCAAGATCTTCAGGGTGAGTGGTCCTACGAGCAGTACTTC; CDR3 protein: CASSQDLQGEWSYEQYF
D gene: -; J gene: TRBJ1-3; clone size: -; V gene: TRBV10-3; CDR3 DNA: TGTGCCATCAGTGAGTCGCGCGGCAGCTCTGGAAACACCATATATTTT; CDR3 protein: CAISESRGSSGNTIYF
D gene: -; J gene: TRBJ1-4; clone size: -; V gene: TRBV19; CDR3 DNA: TGTGCCAGTAGTTCGCTCGGTGATCCTAATGAAAAACTGTTTTTT; CDR3 protein: CASSSLGDPNEKLFF
D gene: -; J gene: TRBJ1-4; clone size: -; V gene: TRBV27; CDR3 DNA: TGTGCCAGCAGTCCAAGGCCGGGGAGGGTTGGCGAAAAACTGTTTTTT; CDR3 protein: CASSPRPGRVGEKLFF
D gene: -; J gene: TRBJ2-5; clone size: -; V gene: TRBV18; CDR3 DNA: TGTGCCAGCTCACCACCGGGGGGGCTGGGTGAGACCCAGTACTTC; CDR3 protein: CASSPPGGLGETQYF
D gene: TRBD1; J gene: TRBJ2-1; clone size: once; V gene: TRBV6-4; CDR3 DNA: TGTGCCAGCAGTGAGTTGACTGGACAGGGACAGTTCTTC; CDR3 protein: CASSELTGQGQFF
D gene: TRBD1; J gene: TRBJ1-6; clone size: -; V gene: TRBV7-8; CDR3 DNA: TGTGCCAGCAGCTTAGCGCGGACAGGGGGCTCTTCACCCCTCCACTTT; CDR3 protein: CASSLARTGGSSPLHF
D gene: -; J gene: TRBJ1-1; clone size: -; V gene: TRBV20-1; CDR3 DNA: TGCAGTGGGGCCGAAAACACTGAAGCTTTCTTT; CDR3 protein: CSGAENTEAFF
D gene: TRBD2; J gene: TRBJ2-1; clone size: -; V gene: TRBV4-2; CDR3 DNA: TGTGCCAGCAGCCAAGGAGGCCTAGCGGGAAGTAGTGAGCAGTTCTTC; CDR3 protein: CASSQGGLAGSSEQFF
D gene: TRBD1; J gene: TRBJ2-2; clone size: -; V gene: TRBV15; CDR3 DNA: TGTGCCACCAGCAGGGACAGGTCTGGGGAGCTGTTTTTT; CDR3 protein: CATSRDRSGELFF
D gene: TRBD2; J gene: TRBJ2-7; clone size: -; V gene: TRBV5-1; CDR3 DNA: TGCGCCAGCAGCGCCACTAGCGGGAAAGGCGAGCAGTACTTC; CDR3 protein: CASSATSGKGEQYF
D gene: -; J gene: TRBJ1-4; clone size: -; V gene: TRBV6-1; CDR3 DNA: TGTGCCAGCAGTGAATTGGGCAGCCTTAATGAAAAACTGTTTTTT; CDR3 protein: CASSELGSLNEKLFF
D gene: -; J gene: TRBJ2-3; clone size: -; V gene: TRBV9; CDR3 DNA: TGTGCCAGCAGCGTAGCTACCAGGGATACGCAGTATTTT; CDR3 protein: CASSVATRDTQYF
D gene: TRBD1; J gene: TRBJ1-5; clone size: -; V gene: TRBV28; CDR3 DNA: TGTGCCAGCAGTTTAGACAGGGGGGAGGTCAAGCCCCAGCATTTT; CDR3 protein: CASSLDRGEVKPQHF
D gene: -; J gene: TRBJ1-2; clone size: -; V gene: TRBV29-1; CDR3 DNA: TGCAGCGTTACCCTGGGGGCCGGCCTAGGCTACACCTTC; CDR3 protein: CSVTLGAGLGYTF
D gene: -; J gene: TRBJ1-6; clone size: -; V gene: TRBV9; CDR3 DNA: TGTGCCAGCAGCGTCCTTGGGGGGGGACCTAATTCACCCCTCCACTTT; CDR3 protein: CASSVLGGGPNSPLHF
D gene: TRBD1; J gene: TRBJ2-7; clone size: few; V gene: TRBV5-4; CDR3 DNA: TGTGCCAGCACCATGAAGGGGACAGGGGGGAGCTCCTACGAGCAGTACTTC; CDR3 protein: CASTMKGTGGSSYEQYF
D gene: -; J gene: TRBJ2-1; clone size: once; V gene: TRBV24-1; CDR3 DNA: TGTGCCACCAGTGATCCTGACACCCCCCATGAGCAGTTCTTC; CDR3 protein: CATSDPDTPHEQFF
D gene: TRBD1; J gene: TRBJ1-4; clone size: -; V gene: TRBV30; CDR3 DNA: TGTGCCTGGAGTGTGGGACAGAATGAAAAACTGTTTTTT; CDR3 protein: CAWSVGQNEKLFF
D gene: TRBD1; J gene: TRBJ1-4; clone size: -; V gene: TRBV6-5; CDR3 DNA: TGTGCCAGCAGTTACTCGACAGGGGGCGCGGGTGAAAAACTGTTTTTT; CDR3 protein: CASSYSTGGAGEKLFF
D gene: TRBD1; J gene: TRBJ1-1; clone size: -; V gene: TRBV5-4; CDR3 DNA: TGTGCCAGCAGCCCGCCGGGACAGGGGAGGACTGAAGCTTTCTTT; CDR3 protein: CASSPPGQGRTEAFF
D gene: TRBD1; J gene: TRBJ1-1; clone size: -; V gene: TRBV5-1; CDR3 DNA: TGCGCCAGCAGCTCCAACCCGGGACAGGGGAACACTGAAGCTTTCTTT; CDR3 protein: CASSSNPGQGNTEAFF